A single sample is the source of the 20 T cell receptor beta chains below, sequenced in a study of early T cells in non-severe SARS-CoV-2 infection. TCRdb passed the 5' RACE reads through MiXCR, listing each CDR3 protein once. The table records about 30,000 distinct CDR3 sequences, approximately 5.4% of them present only once. The specimen sequenced was whole blood. All receptors derive from an adult who was a healthcare worker with PCR-confirmed SARS-CoV-2 infection or an uninfected control (not recorded which).

In this sample, this clonotype turned up many times. The rearrangement uses TRBV5-4 and TRBJ2-5; D is unclear. CDR1 and CDR2 (germline): SGHNT, YYREEE (reference sequence). Between the trimmed V and J ends, which lost 5 bases and 1 base, there was a span of 3 bases. The CDR3 length is 11 residues. The CDR3 reads CASSFQETQYF. In DNA form, the CDR3 reads TGTGCCAGCAGTTTCCAAGAGACCCAGTACTTC.

The sample holds a few counts of this clonotype. The chain combines TRBV19 with TRBJ2-6; D remains ambiguous. Germline loops: CDR1 LNHDA, CDR2 SQIVND (reference sequence). V was clipped by 4 bases and J by 2 bases, with 12 bases between them. The CDR3 spans 16 residues. This CDR3 reads CASSTFSVAGANVLTF. The CDR3 region has the DNA TGTGCCAGTAGTACCTTTTCGGTGGCTGGGGCCAACGTCCTGACTTTC.

This clonotype was seen many times. The rearrangement uses TRBV5-6 and TRBJ2-3; possibly TRBD2 for D (5 bases). The CDR3 has 15 amino acids. Germline values: CDR1 SGHDT, CDR2 YYEEEE. V shed 3 bases and J shed 1 base, with 12 bases lying between them. In DNA form, the CDR3 reads TGTGCCAGCAGCTATCGCTCCGGGGGCACAGATACGCAGTATTTT. Translated, it gives CASSYRSGGTDTQYF.

This clonotype came up many times. The chain links TRBV2 to TRBJ2-3; 11 bases line up with TRBD2. CDR3 length equals 16 residues. After removal of 7 bases from V and 4 bases from J, the junction contained 10 bases not matched to a gene. The germline V gene encodes CDR1 SNHLY and CDR2 FYNNEI. CDR3 nucleotide sequence: TGTGCCAGCACCGAACCCCCTAGCGGGGGGCCAGATACGCAGTATTTT. Encoded protein: CASTEPPSGGPDTQYF.

This clonotype was detected ten times or more. The chain recombines TRBV7-2 with TRBJ2-7; 8 bases are a match to TRBD1. Per germline, CDR1 SGHTA and CDR2 FQGNSA. The CDR3 runs to 14 residues. Trimming cost V 5 bases and J 1 base; bases outside gene matches: 4. CDR3 sequence: CASSSRQGSYEQYF. Here the CDR3 DNA reads TGTGCCAGCAGCAGCCGACAGGGGTCCTACGAGCAGTACTTC.

This clonotype showed up many times. The V call is TRBV20-1, the J call TRBJ2-5; D uncertain. Looked up from germline, CDR1 is DFQATT and CDR2 is SNEGSKA (reference sequence). V gave up 2 bases and J gave up 4 bases, with 5 bases separating them. The CDR3 has 11 residues. DNA for the CDR3: TGCAGTGCTAGACTCGGAGAGACCCAGTACTTC. Encoded protein: CSARLGETQYF.

This clonotype was recorded at least ten times. This chain joins TRBV2 and TRBJ2-3; the match to TRBD2 covers 10 bases. After removal of 7 bases from V and 0 bases from J, the junction contained 4 bases not matched to a gene. CDR1 SNHLY and CDR2 FYNNEI come from the germline V gene. The CDR3 totals 15 residues. CDR3 nucleotides: TGTGCCAGCAAGCTACTAGCGGGAAGCACAGATACGCAGTATTTT. Its translation: CASKLLAGSTDTQYF.

The sample holds many counts of this clonotype. The chain recombines TRBV7-9 with TRBJ2-2; unclear D gene. CDR3 length: 15 residues. V was clipped by 4 bases and J by 2 bases, with 11 bases between them. Germline-derived CDR1 and CDR2 are SEHNR and FQNEAQ (reference sequence). CDR3 DNA sequence: TGTGCCAGCAGCTCTAGTACCCGTAACACCGGGGAGCTGTTTTTT. Protein: CASSSSTRNTGELFF.

This clonotype occurred many times. The CDR3 nucleotides read TGTGCCAGCAGCCAGGTGGCCATGGTTTCACCCCTCCACTTT. It encodes CASSQVAMVSPLHF. V is TRBV14 and J is TRBJ1-6; D is undetermined. CDR1 and CDR2 from the germline V gene are SGHDN and FVKESK. V was trimmed by 3 bases and J by 9 bases, leaving 12 bases between them. The length of the CDR3 is 14 residues. Supplemented by reference TRBV14 and TRBJ1-6, the full variable domain reads EAGVTQFPSHSVIEKGQTVTLRCDPISGHDNLYWYRRVMGKEIKFLLHFVKESKQDESGMPNNRFLAERTGGTYSTLKVQPAELEDSGVYFCASSQVAMVSPLHFGNGTRLTVT.

This clonotype was recorded at least ten times. The chain has TRBV10-3 and TRBJ2-1; D might be TRBD1 (6 bases). The CDR3 contains 11 residues. V lost 5 bases and J 7 bases, leaving 6 bases between the germline ends. CDR1 is ENHRY, CDR2 SYGVKD, per germline. As DNA, the CDR3 is TGTGCCATCAGTAGGGGGAATGAGCAGTTCTTC. This sequence encodes CAISRGNEQFF.

This clonotype was seen ten or more times. The chain employs TRBV7-7 and TRBJ2-1, with 7 nucleotides matching TRBD2. After removal of 5 bases from V and 5 bases from J, the junction contained 9 bases not matched to a gene. Germline loops: CDR1 SSHAT, CDR2 FNYEAQ (reference sequence). The CDR3 length is 15 residues. CDR3 residues: CASSTRGGANNEQFF. As DNA, the CDR3 is TGTGCCAGCAGCACGCGCGGGGGAGCGAACAATGAGCAGTTCTTC.

This clonotype was observed many times. J is TRBJ1-5 and V is TRBV6-1; D remains unclear. The length of the CDR3 is 16 residues. V shed 6 bases and J shed 1 base, with 16 bases lying between them. Germline loops: CDR1 MNHNS, CDR2 SASEGT. The CDR3 DNA reads as TGTGCCAGCAGGATTTCTTCGGGGTTGAGCAATCAGCCCCAGCATTTT. The encoded protein is CASRISSGLSNQPQHF.

The table lists this clonotype with a few counts. The chain uses TRBV29-1 and TRBJ2-1; 11 bases are shared with TRBD2. Germline trimming cut 4 bases from V and 5 bases from J; bases unmatched to any gene: 10. The CDR3 sequence is 16 residues long. Germline values: CDR1 SQVTM, CDR2 ANQGSEA. The CDR3 coding sequence is TGCAGCGTTGGAGGGATAGCGGGGGGGCTCAACAATGAGCAGTTCTTC. Amino acid sequence: CSVGGIAGGLNNEQFF.

The chain recombines TRBV12-3 or TRBV12-4 with TRBJ2-7; 11 positions match TRBD1. With 6 bases clipped from V and 3 bases from J, the junction kept 10 bases outside the gene matches. The CDR3 loop spans 16 amino acids. DNA of the CDR3: TGTGCCAGCAGGGTCGCCGCTGGGACAGGGGGCTACGAGCAGTACTTC. Translating it yields CASRVAAGTGGYEQYF.

This clonotype was observed at least ten times. This chain joins TRBV4-2 and TRBJ2-6, with D perhaps TRBD1 (5 bases). This CDR3 is 15 amino acids long. Trimming removed 5 bases from V and 0 bases from J, with 8 bases in between. CDR1 LGHNA and CDR2 YNFKEQ come from the germline V gene. CDR3 DNA: TGTGCCAGCAGCTACGACAGCTCTGGGGCCAACGTCCTGACTTTC. Residues: CASSYDSSGANVLTF.

This clonotype was observed at least ten times. The gene calls are TRBV28 and TRBJ1-2; the D is unclear. The CDR3 contains 11 residues. Germline V gene sequence: CDR1 MDHEN, CDR2 SYDVKM. V was cut by 7 bases and J by 6 bases, with 9 bases left in between. The CDR3 bases are TGTGCCAGCATCAAGGAAAATGGCTACACCTTC. Its translation: CASIKENGYTF.

This clonotype was picked up many times. The chain couples TRBV4-2 to TRBJ2-7; the D is unclear. The CDR3 runs 15 residues. The germline CDR1 and CDR2 sequences are LGHNA and YNFKEQ. Deletions cut 1 base from V and 6 bases from J, with 16 bases between. CDR3 region: CASSQAPGSASEQYF. CDR3 nucleotide sequence: TGTGCCAGCAGCCAAGCTCCGGGCAGCGCGTCCGAGCAGTACTTC.

This clonotype was seen at least ten times. The J gene is TRBJ2-7, the V gene TRBV7-2; D unresolved. Germline V CDR1 and CDR2: SGHTA, FQGNSA. CDR3 length: 16 residues. V dropped 4 bases and J dropped 0 bases, with 16 bases sitting between them. CDR3 sequence: CASSSVAHSSSYEQYF. The CDR3 DNA follows: TGTGCCAGCAGCTCAGTAGCCCACTCAAGCTCCTACGAGCAGTACTTC.

This clonotype appeared many times. The chain's CDR3 is CASSQDSSSHEQFF. The CDR3 bases are TGTGCCAGCAGCCAAGATTCTTCTAGCCATGAGCAGTTCTTC. The rearrangement joins TRBV14 to TRBJ2-1; maybe TRBD2 (5 bases). This CDR3 is 14 amino acids long. Germline V lookup: CDR1 SGHDN, CDR2 FVKESK. V was cut by 0 bases and J by 8 bases, with 11 bases left in between.

This clonotype was observed many times. The V gene is TRBV20-1, the J gene TRBJ2-7, with TRBD2 matching 8 bases. With 0 bases clipped from V and 4 bases from J, the junction kept 2 bases outside the gene matches. CDR1 and CDR2 from the germline V gene are DFQATT and SNEGSKA (reference sequence). This CDR3 is built from 13 residues. DNA for the CDR3: TGCAGTGCTAGAGATTTAGCGGGGTACGAGCAGTACTTC. It encodes CSARDLAGYEQYF.